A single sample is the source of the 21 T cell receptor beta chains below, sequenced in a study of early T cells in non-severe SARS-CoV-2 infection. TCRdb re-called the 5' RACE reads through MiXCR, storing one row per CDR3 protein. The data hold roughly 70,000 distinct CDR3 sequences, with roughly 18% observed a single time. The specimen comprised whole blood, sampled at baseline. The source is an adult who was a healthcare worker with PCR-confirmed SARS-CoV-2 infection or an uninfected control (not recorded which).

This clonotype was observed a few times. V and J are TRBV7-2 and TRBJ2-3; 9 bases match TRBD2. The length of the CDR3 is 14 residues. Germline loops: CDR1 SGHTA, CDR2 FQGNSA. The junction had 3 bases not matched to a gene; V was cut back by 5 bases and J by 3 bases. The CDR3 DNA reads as TGTGCCAGCAGCGGACTAGCGTTAACAGATACGCAGTATTTT. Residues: CASSGLALTDTQYF.

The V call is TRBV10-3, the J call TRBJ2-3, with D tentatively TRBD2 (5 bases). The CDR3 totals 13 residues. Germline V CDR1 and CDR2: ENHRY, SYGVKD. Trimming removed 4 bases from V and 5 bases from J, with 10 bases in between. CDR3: CAISVASQDTQYF. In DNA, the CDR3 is TGTGCCATCAGTGTGGCTAGCCAAGATACGCAGTATTTT.

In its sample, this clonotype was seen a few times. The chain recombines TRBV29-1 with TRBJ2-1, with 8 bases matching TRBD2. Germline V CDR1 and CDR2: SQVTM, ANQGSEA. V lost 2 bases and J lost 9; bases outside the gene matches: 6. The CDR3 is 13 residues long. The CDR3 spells CSVEKQAGGEQFF. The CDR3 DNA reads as TGCAGCGTTGAAAAGCAGGCGGGGGGTGAGCAGTTCTTC.

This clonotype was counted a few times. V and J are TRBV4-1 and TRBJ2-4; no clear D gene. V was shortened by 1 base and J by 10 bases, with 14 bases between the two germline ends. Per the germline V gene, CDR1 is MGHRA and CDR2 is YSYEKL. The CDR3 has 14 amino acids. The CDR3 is CASSQGNPLGIQYF. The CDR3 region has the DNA TGCGCCAGCAGCCAAGGGAATCCCCTCGGTATTCAGTACTTC.

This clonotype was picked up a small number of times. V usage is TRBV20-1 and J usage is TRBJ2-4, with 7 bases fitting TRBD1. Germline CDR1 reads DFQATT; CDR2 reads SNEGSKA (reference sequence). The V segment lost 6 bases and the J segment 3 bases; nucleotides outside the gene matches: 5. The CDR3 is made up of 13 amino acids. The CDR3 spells CSADGDSKNIQYF. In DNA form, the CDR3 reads TGCAGTGCCGATGGGGACAGCAAAAACATTCAGTACTTC.

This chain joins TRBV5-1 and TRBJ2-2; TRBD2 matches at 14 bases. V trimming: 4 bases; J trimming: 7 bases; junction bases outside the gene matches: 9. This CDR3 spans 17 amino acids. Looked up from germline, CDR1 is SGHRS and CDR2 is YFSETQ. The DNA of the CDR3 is TGCGCCAGCAGCCGGGGACTAGCGGGAGATGGAGACGGGGAGCTGTTTTTT. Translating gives CASSRGLAGDGDGELFF.

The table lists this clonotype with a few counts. The CDR3 region is CSVRSGEETQYF. As DNA, the CDR3 is TGCAGCGTTCGGTCGGGGGAAGAGACCCAGTACTTC. The chain joins TRBV29-1 to TRBJ2-5; TRBD2 is a possible D gene (6 bases). The length of the CDR3 is 12 residues. From germline, CDR1 is SQVTM and CDR2 ANQGSEA. The V gene lost 5 bases and the J gene lost 3 bases, with 10 bases spanning the gap.

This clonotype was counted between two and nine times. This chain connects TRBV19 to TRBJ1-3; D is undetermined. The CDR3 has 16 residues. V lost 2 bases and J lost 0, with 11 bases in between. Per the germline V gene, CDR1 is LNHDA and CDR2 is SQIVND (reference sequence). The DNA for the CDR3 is TGTGCCAGTAGTATACGAAAGGGCGGCTCTGGAAACACCATATATTTT. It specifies CASSIRKGGSGNTIYF.

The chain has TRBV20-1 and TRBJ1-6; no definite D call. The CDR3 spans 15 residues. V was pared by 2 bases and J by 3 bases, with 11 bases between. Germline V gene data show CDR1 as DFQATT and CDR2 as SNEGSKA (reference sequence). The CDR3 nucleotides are TGCAGTGCTAGAACGCAGAGCCGCTATAATTCACCCCTCCACTTT. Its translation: CSARTQSRYNSPLHF.

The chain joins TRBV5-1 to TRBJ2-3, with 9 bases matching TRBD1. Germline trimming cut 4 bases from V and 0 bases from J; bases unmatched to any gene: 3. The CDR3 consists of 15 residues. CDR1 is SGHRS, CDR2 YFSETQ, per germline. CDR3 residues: CASSVGQGSTDTQYF. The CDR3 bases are TGCGCCAGCAGCGTGGGACAGGGTAGCACAGATACGCAGTATTTT.

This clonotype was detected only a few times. The CDR3 spells CASSLALLTGELFF. CDR3 sequence (DNA): TGTGCCAGCAGTTTAGCGCTGCTCACCGGGGAGCTGTTTTTT. The chain recombines TRBV12-3 or TRBV12-4 with TRBJ2-2; the D is unclear. This CDR3 is built from 14 residues. V lost 0 bases and J 4 bases, leaving 6 bases between the germline ends.

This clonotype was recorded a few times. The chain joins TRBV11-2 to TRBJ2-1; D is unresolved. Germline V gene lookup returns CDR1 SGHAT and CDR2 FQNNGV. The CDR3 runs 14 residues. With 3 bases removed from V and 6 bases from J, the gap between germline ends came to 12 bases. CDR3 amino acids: CASSLGPNGNEQFF. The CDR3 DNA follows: TGTGCCAGCAGCTTGGGCCCGAATGGCAATGAGCAGTTCTTC.

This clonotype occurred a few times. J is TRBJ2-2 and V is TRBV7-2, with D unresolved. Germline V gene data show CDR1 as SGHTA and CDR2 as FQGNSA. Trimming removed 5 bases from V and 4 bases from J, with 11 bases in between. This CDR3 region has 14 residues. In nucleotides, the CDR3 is TGTGCCAGCAGCCTCGGACCAGGCACCGGGGAGCTGTTTTTT. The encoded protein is CASSLGPGTGELFF.

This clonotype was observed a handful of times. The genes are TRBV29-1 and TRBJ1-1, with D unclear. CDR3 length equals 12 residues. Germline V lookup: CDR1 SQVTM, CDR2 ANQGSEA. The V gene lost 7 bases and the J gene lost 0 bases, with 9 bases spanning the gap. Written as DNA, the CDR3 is TGCAGCGCCGGACGGATGAACACTGAAGCTTTCTTT. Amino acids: CSAGRMNTEAFF.

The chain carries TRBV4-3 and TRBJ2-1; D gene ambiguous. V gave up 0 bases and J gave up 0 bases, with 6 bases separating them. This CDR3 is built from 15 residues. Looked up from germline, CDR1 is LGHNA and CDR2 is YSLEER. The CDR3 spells CASSQESPSYNEQFF. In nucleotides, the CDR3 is TGCGCCAGCAGCCAAGAGAGCCCCTCCTACAATGAGCAGTTCTTC.

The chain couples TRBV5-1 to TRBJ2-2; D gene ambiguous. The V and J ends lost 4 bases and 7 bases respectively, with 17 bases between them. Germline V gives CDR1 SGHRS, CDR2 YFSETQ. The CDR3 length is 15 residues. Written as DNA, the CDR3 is TGCGCCAGCAGCCCGGACGCCACGAAGGGCGGGGAGCTGTTTTTT. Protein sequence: CASSPDATKGGELFF. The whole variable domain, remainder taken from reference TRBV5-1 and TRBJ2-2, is KAGVTQTPRYLIKTRGQQVTLSCSPISGHRSVSWYQQTPGQGLQFLFEYFSETQRNKGNFPGRFSGRQFSNSRSEMNVSTLELGDSALYLCASSPDATKGGELFFGEGSRLTVL.

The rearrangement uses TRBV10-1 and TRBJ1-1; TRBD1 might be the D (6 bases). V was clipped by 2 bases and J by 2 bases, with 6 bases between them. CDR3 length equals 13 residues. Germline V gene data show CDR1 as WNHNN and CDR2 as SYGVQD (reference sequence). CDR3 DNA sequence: TGCGCCAGCAGTGAGGGGACAAACACTGAAGCTTTCTTT. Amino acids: CASSEGTNTEAFF.

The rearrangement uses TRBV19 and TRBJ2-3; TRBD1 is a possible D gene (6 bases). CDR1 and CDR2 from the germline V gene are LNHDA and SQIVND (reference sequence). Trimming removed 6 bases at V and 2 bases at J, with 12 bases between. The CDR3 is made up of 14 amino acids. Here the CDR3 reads CASSTGTPTDTQYF. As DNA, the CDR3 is TGTGCCAGTAGCACCGGGACACCCACAGATACGCAGTATTTT.

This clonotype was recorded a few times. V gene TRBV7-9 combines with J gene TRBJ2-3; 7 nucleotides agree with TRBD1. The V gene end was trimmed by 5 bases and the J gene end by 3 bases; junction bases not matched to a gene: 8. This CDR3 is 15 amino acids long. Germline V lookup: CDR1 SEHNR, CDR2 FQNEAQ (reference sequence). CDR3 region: CASSPETGLTDTQYF. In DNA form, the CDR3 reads TGTGCCAGCAGCCCCGAGACAGGGTTGACAGATACGCAGTATTTT.

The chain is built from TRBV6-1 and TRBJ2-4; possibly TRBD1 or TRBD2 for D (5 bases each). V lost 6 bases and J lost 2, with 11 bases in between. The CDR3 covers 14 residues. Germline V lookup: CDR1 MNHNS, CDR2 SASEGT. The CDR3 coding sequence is TGTGCCAGCAGCGAGGGACGCACCAAAAACATTCAGTACTTC. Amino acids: CASSEGRTKNIQYF.

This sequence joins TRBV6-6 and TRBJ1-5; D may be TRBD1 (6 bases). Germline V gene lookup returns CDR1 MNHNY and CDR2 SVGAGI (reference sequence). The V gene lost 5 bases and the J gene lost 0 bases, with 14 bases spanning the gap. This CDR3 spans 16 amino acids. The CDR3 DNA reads TGTGCCAGCAGTCCCACAGGGAGGGGTAGCAATCAGCCCCAGCATTTT. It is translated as CASSPTGRGSNQPQHF.